The rows below give T cell receptor beta chains drawn from one sample of a study of a mutant IDH1 vaccine in newly diagnosed glioma. The method was immunoSEQ multiplex PCR; TCRdb's version includes in-frame clones alone and lacks a portion of them. Among some 35,000 clones listed, roughly 70% were seen once. These receptors' antigens are unknown. This material consisted of PBMCs, taken from a glioma patient whose treatment included an IDH1 peptide vaccine. The source of these receptors is a man aged 35 to 55 with glioma. Both conserved end residues are part of each CDR3. A D gene is named only where the DNA matches it firmly. Part of the rows lack a size; the others show once, few, many or a class for expanded clones.

j_gene,d_gene,v_gene,abundance,CDR3aa,CDR3nt
TRBJ1-2,-,TRBV7-2,-,CASSLAIGGQGGGYTF,TGTGCCAGCAGCTTAGCGATAGGGGGGCAGGGTGGTGGCTACACCTTC
TRBJ2-3,-,TRBV19,-,CAIKGSDTDTQYF,TGTGCCATAAAGGGCTCTGACACAGATACGCAGTATTTT
TRBJ2-3,TRBD1,TRBV4-3,-,CASSLRDRDRGGTQYF,TGCGCCAGCAGCCTCAGGGACAGGGATAGGGGGGGTACGCAGTATTTT
TRBJ1-1,-,TRBV9,-,CASSVEQIGTEAFF,TGTGCCAGCAGCGTAGAACAGATCGGCACTGAAGCTTTCTTT
TRBJ2-3,-,TRBV7-9,-,CASSLVSDTQYF,TGTGCCAGCAGCTTAGTCTCAGATACGCAGTATTTT
TRBJ2-5,TRBD2,TRBV6-1,-,CASSVTSAQETQYF,TGTGCCAGCAGCGTGACTAGCGCGCAAGAGACCCAGTACTTC
TRBJ2-1,-,TRBV4-1,-,CASSPEGPLGYNEQFF,TGCGCCAGCAGCCCTGAAGGCCCCTTAGGGTACAATGAGCAGTTCTTC
TRBJ1-2,-,TRBV6-1,-,CASSDRGYRNGYTF,TGTGCCAGCAGTGACAGGGGCTACAGGAATGGCTACACCTTC
TRBJ2-2,-,TRBV5-4,few,CASSTQGSPGELFF,TGTGCCAGCAGCACCCAAGGGAGTCCCGGGGAGCTGTTTTTT
TRBJ2-7,-,TRBV14,once,CASSRRTGDWDEQYF,TGTGCCAGCAGCAGAAGAACTGGGGACTGGGACGAGCAGTACTTC
TRBJ2-1,-,TRBV4-1,-,CASSQRGSSYNEQFF,TGCGCCAGCAGCCAACGGGGAAGCTCCTACAATGAGCAGTTCTTC
TRBJ1-1,-,TRBV27,-,CASALGLSTEAFF,TGTGCCAGCGCCCTGGGGTTAAGTACTGAAGCTTTCTTT
TRBJ1-2,-,TRBV14,-,CASSQDYNWGGYTF,TGTGCCAGCAGCCAAGATTATAATTGGGGCGGCTACACCTTC
TRBJ1-1,-,TRBV27,-,CASSLWAVTEAFF,TGTGCCAGCAGTTTATGGGCAGTGACTGAAGCTTTCTTT
TRBJ2-7,TRBD2,TRBV4-1,-,CASSQDGSGLAGFGQYF,TGCGCCAGCAGCCAAGACGGTTCGGGACTAGCGGGATTCGGGCAGTACTTC
TRBJ1-6,-,TRBV5-6,-,CASIHRGRSNSPLHF,TGTGCCAGCATCCACAGAGGACGGTCGAATTCACCCCTCCACTTT
TRBJ1-2,-,TRBV5-6,-,CASSLHWGTNYGYTF,TGTGCCAGCAGCTTGCATTGGGGGACTAACTATGGCTACACCTTC
TRBJ2-7,-,TRBV19,-,CASSPGTASYEQYF,TGTGCCAGTAGCCCCGGGACGGCCTCCTACGAGCAGTACTTC
TRBJ1-4,TRBD1,TRBV2,-,CASSETGDRRKLFF,TGTGCCAGCAGTGAAACCGGGGACAGACGAAAACTGTTTTTT
TRBJ2-1,TRBD2,TRBV5-1,-,CASILGLAGENEQFF,TGCGCCAGCATCCTAGGACTAGCGGGAGAGAATGAGCAGTTCTTC
TRBJ2-1,-,TRBV19,-,CASSTGGHEQFF,TGTGCCAGTAGCACCGGAGGGCATGAGCAGTTCTTC
TRBJ2-5,-,TRBV19,once,CASSTDRGPRETQYF,TGTGCCAGTAGTACCGATCGCGGGCCCCGAGAGACCCAGTACTTC
TRBJ2-3,TRBD2,TRBV4-3,few,CASSQDQASGRATDTQYF,TGCGCCAGCAGCCAAGATCAGGCTAGCGGGAGGGCCACAGATACGCAGTATTTT
TRBJ1-4,-,TRBV7-2,-,CASSRTAATNEKLFF,TGTGCCAGCAGCCGTACAGCCGCAACTAATGAAAAACTGTTTTTT
TRBJ2-4,TRBD1,TRBV12-5,once,CASGLVPTGTGGRLAKNIQYF,TGTGCTAGTGGTTTGGTACCAACGGGGACAGGGGGCCGTCTAGCCAAAAACATTCAGTACTTC
TRBJ2-5,TRBD2,TRBV18,-,CASSPNGLAGLQETQYF,TGTGCCAGCTCACCCAATGGACTAGCGGGGCTACAAGAGACCCAGTACTTC
TRBJ2-5,-,TRBV6-1,-,CASREDRTGQETQYF,TGTGCCAGCAGGGAAGACAGGACGGGCCAAGAGACCCAGTACTTC
TRBJ2-3,-,TRBV7-9,-,CASSPQGPSDTQYF,TGTGCCAGCAGCCCACAGGGTCCTTCAGATACGCAGTATTTT
TRBJ2-3,-,TRBV6-6,-,CASSYQAGADTQYF,TGTGCCAGCAGTTACCAGGCCGGGGCAGATACGCAGTATTTT
TRBJ1-5,-,TRBV19,-,CASSLGAYSNQPQHF,TGTGCCAGTAGTCTCGGGGCCTATAGCAATCAGCCCCAGCATTTT
TRBJ2-1,-,TRBV7-9,-,CASNKGGSSYNEQFF,TGTGCCAGCAACAAAGGGGGGAGCTCCTACAATGAGCAGTTCTTC
TRBJ1-2,-,TRBV19,few,CASSQGGTGELGYTF,TGTGCCAGTTCGCAAGGAGGGACGGGCGAACTTGGCTACACCTTC
TRBJ2-3,TRBD2,TRBV7-9,-,CASSKTSVSTDTQYF,TGTGCCAGCAGCAAGACTAGCGTTAGCACAGATACGCAGTATTTT
TRBJ2-2,TRBD1,TRBV19,once,CASSPPGQGLTGELFF,TGTGCCAGTAGTCCACCGGGACAGGGGTTAACCGGGGAGCTGTTTTTT
TRBJ2-1,TRBD2,TRBV29-1,-,CSVANRAGGSDEQFF,TGCAGCGTCGCCAACCGAGCGGGAGGGTCGGATGAGCAGTTCTTC
TRBJ2-5,-,TRBV7-9,-,CASSFSESGGETQYF,TGTGCCAGCAGCTTTAGCGAGTCCGGTGGGGAGACCCAGTACTTC
TRBJ2-1,-,TRBV6-1,-,CASSSGGGNEQFF,TGTGCCAGCAGTTCAGGGGGGGGCAATGAGCAGTTCTTC
TRBJ2-4,-,TRBV28,-,CASSLIQDGIQYF,TGTGCCAGCAGTTTGATACAGGACGGCATTCAGTACTTC
TRBJ1-1,-,TRBV19,few,CASTQDRVNTEAFF,TGTGCCAGTACCCAAGACCGGGTAAACACTGAAGCTTTCTTT
TRBJ1-5,-,TRBV6-5,-,CASSPGNSNQPQHF,TGTGCCAGCAGTCCGGGGAATAGCAATCAGCCCCAGCATTTT
TRBJ2-3,-,TRBV5-1,-,CASSLKADTQYF,TGCGCCAGCAGCTTGAAGGCAGATACGCAGTATTTT
TRBJ1-3,-,TRBV30,-,CAWGLKGSGNTIYF,TGTGCCTGGGGACTTAAAGGGTCTGGAAACACCATATATTTT
TRBJ1-4,-,TRBV5-1,-,CASSPTDPRSEKLFF,TGCGCCAGCAGCCCGACAGATCCGCGCAGTGAAAAACTGTTTTTT
TRBJ1-2,-,TRBV18,-,CASSPSGVFDGYTF,TGTGCCAGCTCACCGTCCGGGGTATTCGATGGCTACACCTTC
TRBJ1-1,-,TRBV2,-,CASKTDEAFF,TGTGCCAGCAAGACAGATGAAGCTTTCTTT
TRBJ2-2,-,TRBV4-3,-,CASSQVAPTGELFF,TGCGCCAGCAGCCAAGTGGCCCCCACCGGGGAGCTGTTTTTT
TRBJ1-1,-,TRBV5-6,-,CASSLAAGANTEAFF,TGTGCCAGCAGCTTGGCCGCGGGGGCGAACACTGAAGCTTTCTTT
TRBJ2-1,-,TRBV15,-,CATSRSRGRFNEQFF,TGTGCCACCAGCAGAAGTCGGGGACGGTTCAATGAGCAGTTCTTC
TRBJ1-5,TRBD1,TRBV6-5,-,CASSYSEQGNQPQHF,TGTGCCAGCAGTTACTCCGAACAGGGGAATCAGCCCCAGCATTTT
TRBJ2-1,TRBD1,TRBV12-5,-,CASGTGPSYNEQFF,TGTGCTAGTGGGACAGGGCCCTCCTACAATGAGCAGTTCTTC